Below, one T cell receptor beta chain is given with its context. Its antigen is still unknown. The data are from a study of cytomegalovirus exposure and HLA in healthy donors. About the research overall: Findings of an earlier analysis included under 140 million unique TCR beta sequences from some 180 million T cells. An early release of data contained tens of millions of unique TCRs, which came from HLA-typed donors.

Broader study findings: There were under 200 TCR beta chains listed as cytomegalovirus-associated. Sequencing likely produced, as an artifact, a cluster of highly shared sequence variants.

The CDR3 extends over 13 amino acids. V shed 6 bases and J shed 6 bases, with 15 bases lying between them. Per the germline V gene, CDR1 is MNHEY and CDR2 is SVGAGI. 13 Jbeta primers and 60 Vbeta primers were used for the PCR. This table comes from immunoSEQ multiplex PCR, and its TCRdb copy is limited to in-frame clones, with some not included. The table has more than 95,000 clones, 65% to 90% seen once. The rearrangement joins TRBV6-5 to TRBJ2-7; D is undetermined. The TCR was taken from a woman younger than 45 in good health and CMV-seronegative. The sample taken for sequencing was PBMCs. The CDR3 protein is CASRRPAPGEQYF. The CDR3 DNA reads TGTGCCAGCAGGCGCCCAGCCCCAGGCGAGCAGTACTTC.